This T cell receptor beta chain was documented in a study of CD8+ T cells in alopecia areata. Across the study: Donors of skin were C3H/HeJ mice aged roughly 6-13 months with spontaneous alopecia, and recipients were roughly 7-11-week-old female C3H/HeJ mice.

A panel of CD4, CD8alpha, NKG2D, NKG2ACE and other markers served to sort pooled cutaneous lymph node cells. V gave up 3 bases and J gave up 3 bases; unmatched junction bases: 3. Germline V gene sequence: CDR1 NSQYPW, CDR2 LRSPGD (reference sequence). The length of the CDR3 is 15 residues. This clone was counted only a few times. The gene names here belong to mouse. The read terminates 4 residues ahead of where the CDR3 ends, so the germline J gene completes it. Other DNA sequences in the same sample also yield this CDR3. RNA extraction was followed by reverse transcription into cDNA, which acted as the sequencing template. Some clones are missing from TCRdb's copy, which holds only in-frame ones; the method was immunoSEQ multiplex PCR. The sample is made up of 200,000 to 300,000 clones, none counted only once.

The clonotype comes from a C3H/HeJ mouse with alopecia areata. The strain's MHC: H2-k. Specimen: CD4+ T cells sorted from a lymph node. This chain joins TRBV1 and TRBJ2-1, with 9 bases matching TRBD2. The part of the CDR3 DNA that was read is TGCACCTGCAGTGCCCGGACTGGGGTCTATGCT. It yields the protein CTCSARTGVYA. The CDR3 in its entirety is CTCSARTGVYAEQFF.